The 21 T cell receptor beta chains below come from one sample, sequenced in a study of radiation and T cells in renal cell carcinoma. Time point given: blood 2 weeks post-SBRT. Treatment noted: 15 Gy SBRT to primary tumor, nephrectomy 4 weeks later. Profiling relied on immunoSEQ multiplex PCR, and the TCRdb table lists in-frame clones only, not all of them. Of about 130,000 clones in the sample, approximately 90% were seen once. The sequenced sample was blood, obtained from a patient whose treatment included radiotherapy and nephrectomy. These receptors were collected from a woman in her 70s with renal cell carcinoma.

This clone was observed a few times. This sequence joins TRBV2 and TRBJ2-3, with D perhaps matching TRBD1 (5 bases). The CDR3 has 15 residues. The germline gives CDR1 SNHLY, CDR2 FYNNEI. Trimming removed 2 bases at V and 2 bases at J, with 11 bases between. The CDR3 bases are TGTGCCAGCAGTGAAAGCAGGGTCTACACAGATACGCAGTATTTT. This gives the protein CASSESRVYTDTQYF.

In its sample, this clone was seen a few times. The J gene is TRBJ1-1, the V gene TRBV4-2, with D tentatively TRBD1 (5 bases). There are 17 residues in the CDR3. Germline V gene lookup returns CDR1 LGHNA and CDR2 YNFKEQ. The germline V and J ends were trimmed by 0 bases and 3 bases, with 17 bases remaining between them. The CDR3 nucleotides are TGTGCCAGCAGCCAAGATTGGGACCCTAAGGTGCACACTGAAGCTTTCTTT. It specifies CASSQDWDPKVHTEAFF.

The chain is built from TRBV5-1 and TRBJ2-5; no reliable D call. Per the germline V gene, CDR1 is SGHRS and CDR2 is YFSETQ. This CDR3 region has 14 residues. The V end was cut by 4 bases, the J end by 5 bases, with 15 bases between. The CDR3 nucleotides read TGCGCCAGCAGCCTCGGAAGACTGGTGGAGACCCAGTACTTC. Translated: CASSLGRLVETQYF.

The gene calls are TRBV7-3 and TRBJ2-7, with 7 bases lining up with TRBD1. With 5 bases clipped from V and 7 bases from J, the junction kept 11 bases outside the gene matches. In germline, CDR1 is SGHTA, CDR2 FQGTGA. There are 14 residues in the CDR3. This CDR3 is CASSPGQDPREQYF. CDR3 DNA sequence: TGTGCCAGCAGCCCCGGACAGGACCCGAGGGAGCAGTACTTC.

The rearrangement joins TRBV2 to TRBJ1-2; 7 bases align to TRBD1. The CDR3 has 12 amino acids. V lost 5 bases to trimming and J lost 8 bases; unmatched junction nucleotides: 5. Looked up from germline, CDR1 is SNHLY and CDR2 is FYNNEI. The DNA for the CDR3 is TGTGCCAGCAGTTTGACAGGGCCGGGCTACACCTTC. This translates into CASSLTGPGYTF.

The V gene is TRBV12-2, the J gene TRBJ1-6; the D call of TRBD1 is as the table states it, not checked on the DNA. TRBV12-2 is described as a pseudogene. There are 21 residues in the CDR3. DNA for the CDR3: TGTGCAAGTCGCTTAGATTGGGGCGTAGGGGATCTGAAGGGGTATAATTCACCCCTCCACTTT. It specifies CASRLDWGVGDLKGYNSPLHF.

V gene TRBV19 combines with J gene TRBJ2-5; D could derive from TRBD1 or TRBD2 (6 bases each). Germline loops: CDR1 LNHDA, CDR2 SQIVND (reference sequence). CDR3 length: 15 residues. The V and J ends lost 0 bases and 9 bases respectively, with 17 bases between them. The CDR3 bases are TGTGCCAGTAGTATAGATACGGGGAAGGGGGAGGCCCAGTACTTC. Translating gives CASSIDTGKGEAQYF.

This chain links TRBV10-3 with TRBJ2-1; 9 bases agree with TRBD2. The CDR3 consists of 13 residues. The trim removed 7 bases at V and 10 bases at J, leaving 8 bases unmatched. The germline V gene has CDR1 ENHRY and CDR2 SYGVKD. The CDR3 DNA sequence: TGTGCCATCATGGCGGGGGGGGAATTCGAGCAGTTCTTC. Translation: CAIMAGGEFEQFF.

This sequence joins TRBV29-1 and TRBJ2-1; D might be TRBD1 (5 bases). CDR3 length equals 12 residues. Trimming took 6 bases from V and 7 from J, leaving 13 bases between them. In germline, CDR1 is SQVTM, CDR2 ANQGSEA. CDR3: CSVEIGVNEQFF. The CDR3, as DNA: TGCAGCGTAGAAATAGGGGTGAATGAGCAGTTCTTC.

The gene calls are TRBV19 and TRBJ2-7; TRBD1 matches at 10 bases. This CDR3 has 14 amino acids. The ends lost 5 bases at V and 2 bases at J; junction bases unmatched: 3. Looked up from germline, CDR1 is LNHDA and CDR2 is SQIVND (reference sequence). CDR3 residues: CASSWTGGTYEQYF. The CDR3, as DNA: TGTGCCAGTAGTTGGACAGGGGGGACCTACGAGCAGTACTTC.

The rearrangement links TRBV19 to TRBJ1-2; D might be TRBD1 (6 bases). V was pared by 10 bases and J by 2 bases, with 11 bases between. There are 12 residues in the CDR3. CDR1 is LNHDA and CDR2 is SQIVND in the germline V gene (reference sequence). CDR3 sequence reads: CATSGTNYGYTF. The CDR3, as DNA: TGTGCCACCTCCGGGACAAACTATGGCTACACCTTC.

The rearrangement links TRBV19 to TRBJ1-1, with 8 bases that match TRBD1. The CDR3 spans 14 residues. Per germline, CDR1 LNHDA and CDR2 SQIVND (reference sequence). V gave up 2 bases and J gave up 5 bases; unmatched junction bases: 4. Written as DNA, the CDR3 is TGTGCCAGTAGTATACAGGGGGCAGATACTGAAGCTTTCTTT. It translates to CASSIQGADTEAFF.

In nucleotides, the CDR3 is TGTGCCTGGAGTGCGGGACAGCCCTCCTACGAGCAGTACTTC. Protein product: CAWSAGQPSYEQYF. V usage is TRBV30 and J usage is TRBJ2-7; 7 bases map to TRBD1. The V gene's germline CDR1 is GTSNPN and CDR2 SVGIG (reference sequence). The CDR3 spans 14 residues. J was trimmed by 0 bases and V by 1 base; bases with no gene match: 3.

This clone was picked up one time. The chain joins TRBV7-9 to TRBJ2-1; 12 bases align to TRBD2. The V and J ends lost 2 bases and 7 bases, in that order; junction bases with no gene match: 3. Germline CDR1 is SEHNR and CDR2 is FQNEAQ (reference sequence). The CDR3 is made up of 15 amino acids. CDR3 nucleotides: TGTGCCAGCAGCTTACTAGCGGGGGGGCCTAATGAGCAGTTCTTC. Its protein product is CASSLLAGGPNEQFF.

V is TRBV4-2 and J is TRBJ2-1, with TRBD2 matching over 11 bases. The V and J ends lost 0 bases and 3 bases, in that order; junction bases with no gene match: 4. Looked up from germline, CDR1 is LGHNA and CDR2 is YNFKEQ. There are 17 residues in the CDR3. The CDR3 loop is CASSQDAGLADYNEQFF. In DNA, the CDR3 is TGTGCCAGCAGCCAAGATGCGGGACTAGCGGACTACAATGAGCAGTTCTTC.

The rearrangement joins TRBV9 to TRBJ2-1; TRBD2 might be the D (8 bases). The CDR3 contains 16 residues. V gave up 4 bases and J gave up 8 bases, with 22 bases separating them. The V gene's germline CDR1 is SGDLS and CDR2 YYNGEE. The CDR3 region has the DNA TGTGCCAGCAGCCCACGGGGGGGCGAAACAGGGGATGAGCAGTTCTTC. Amino acid sequence: CASSPRGGETGDEQFF.

In this sample, this clone turned up once. J is TRBJ1-1 and V is TRBV14, with a tentative D call TRBD1 (5 bases). Germline loops: CDR1 SGHDN, CDR2 FVKESK. Trimming removed 5 bases from V and 9 bases from J, with 10 bases in between. This CDR3 is 11 amino acids long. This CDR3 is CASSFEDKAFF. CDR3 DNA sequence: TGTGCCAGCAGCTTCGAGGACAAAGCTTTCTTT.

V is TRBV7-9 and J is TRBJ2-5; D may be TRBD1 or TRBD2 (7 bases each). The length of the CDR3 is 12 residues. Per germline, CDR1 SEHNR and CDR2 FQNEAQ (reference sequence). Trimming took 4 bases from V and 7 from J, leaving 10 bases between them. Here the CDR3 reads CASSSRGGTQYF. The CDR3, as DNA: TGTGCCAGCAGCTCCAGGGGGGGGACCCAGTACTTC. The variable domain in full, with the rest retrieved from reference TRBV7-9 and TRBJ2-5, is DTGVSQNPRHKITKRGQNVTFRCDPISEHNRLYWYRQTLGQGPEFLTYFQNEAQLEKSRLLSDRFSAERPKGSFSTLEIQRTEQGDSAMYLCASSSRGGTQYFGPGTRLLVL.

The rearrangement joins TRBV7-2 to TRBJ2-1; no reliable D call. The germline CDR1 and CDR2 sequences are SGHTA and FQGNSA. The CDR3 covers 13 residues. Trimming removed 2 bases at V and 6 bases at J, with 8 bases between. In nucleotides, the CDR3 is TGTGCCAGCAGCTTAAATAAGGTCAATGAGCAGTTCTTC. This sequence encodes CASSLNKVNEQFF.

V gene TRBV6-5 combines with J gene TRBJ1-2; D possibly corresponds to TRBD1 (5 bases). The V gene lost 8 bases and the J gene lost 2 bases, with 9 bases spanning the gap. Germline values: CDR1 MNHEY, CDR2 SVGAGI. The CDR3 is 12 residues long. The CDR3 loop reads CASGRGNYGYTF. CDR3 nucleotide sequence: TGTGCCAGCGGAAGGGGCAACTATGGCTACACCTTC.

V is TRBV6-1 and J is TRBJ1-4, with 10 bases matching TRBD1. The CDR3 covers 15 residues. Germline V gene sequence: CDR1 MNHNS, CDR2 SASEGT. V dropped 0 bases and J dropped 10; count of bases not matched to a gene: 5. The CDR3 DNA reads as TGTGCCAGCAGTGAAGCCGGGACAGGGGTCGTAAAACTGTTTTTT. It translates to CASSEAGTGVVKLFF.